This TCR beta chain was identified in a study of preoperative IRX-2 immunotherapy in early breast cancer. The repertoire was sequenced with immunoSEQ multiplex PCR; TCRdb's copy has only in-frame clones and lacks some. The table has around 25,000 clones, around 96% seen once. Germline V gives CDR1 SGHRS, CDR2 YFSETQ. V was shortened by 2 bases and J by 10 bases, with 16 bases between the two germline ends. This CDR3 has 14 amino acids. The treatment denotes: preoperative locoregional IRX-2 cytokine immunotherapy. Patients received preoperative, locoregional IRX-2 cytokine immunotherapy in a phase Ib study.

The J gene is TRBJ1-3, the V gene TRBV5-1, with a tentative D call TRBD1 (5 bases). The receptor's source is a human donor with breast cancer. The material was tumor tissue, obtained after IRX-2 immunotherapy. CDR3 amino acids: CASSFQGADGTIYF. CDR3 sequence (DNA): TGCGCCAGCAGCTTCCAAGGGGCAGACGGGACCATATATTTT.